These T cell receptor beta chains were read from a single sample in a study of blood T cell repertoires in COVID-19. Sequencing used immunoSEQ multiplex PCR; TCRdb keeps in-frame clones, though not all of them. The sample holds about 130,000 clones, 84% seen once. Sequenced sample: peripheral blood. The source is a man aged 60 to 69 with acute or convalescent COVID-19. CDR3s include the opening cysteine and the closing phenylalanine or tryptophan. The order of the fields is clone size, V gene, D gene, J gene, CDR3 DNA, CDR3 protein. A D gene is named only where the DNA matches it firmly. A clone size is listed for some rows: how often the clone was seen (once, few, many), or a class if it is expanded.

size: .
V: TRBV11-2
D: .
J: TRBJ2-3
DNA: TGTGCCAGCAGCCCACAGGGCTCTAGCACAGATACGCAGTATTTT
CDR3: CASSPQGSSTDTQYF

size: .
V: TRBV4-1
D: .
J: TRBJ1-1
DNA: TGCGCCAGCAGCCAACCCGACTCCAGGTTAGGGACACCAAATTTGGAAGCTTTCTTT
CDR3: CASSQPDSRLGTPNLEAFF

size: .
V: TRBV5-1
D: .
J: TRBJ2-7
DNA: TGCGCCAGCAGCCTTGGGCAGATCGAGGAGCAGTACTTC
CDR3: CASSLGQIEEQYF

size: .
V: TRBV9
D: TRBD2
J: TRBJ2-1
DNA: TGTGCCAGCAGCACATCAGCTAGCGGGCCACCCTCCTACAATGAGCAGTTCTTC
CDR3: CASSTSASGPPSYNEQFF

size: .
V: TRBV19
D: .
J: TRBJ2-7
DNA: TGTGCCAGTAGTATCGCAACCGGGACTTTCTCCTACGAGCAGTACTTC
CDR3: CASSIATGTFSYEQYF

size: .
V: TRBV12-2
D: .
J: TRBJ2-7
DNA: TGTGCAAGTCGCTTAGCAAGCGGGGGGCAAATCTACGAGCAGTACTTC
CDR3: CASRLASGGQIYEQYF

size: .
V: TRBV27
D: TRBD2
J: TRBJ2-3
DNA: TGTGCCAGCAGACTCCCTGGGGGGGGATGGGCAGATACGCAGTATTTT
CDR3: CASRLPGGGWADTQYF

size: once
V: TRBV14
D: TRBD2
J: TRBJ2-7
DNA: TGTGCCAGCAGCCTGTCTGCAGGTTTTCAGCGGGGGGTCTCCTACGAGCAGTACTTC
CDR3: CASSLSAGFQRGVSYEQYF

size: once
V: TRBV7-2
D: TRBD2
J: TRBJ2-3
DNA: TGTGCCAGCAGCTTAAGTAGTAGCGGGGGCACATATACGCAGTATTTT
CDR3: CASSLSSSGGTYTQYF

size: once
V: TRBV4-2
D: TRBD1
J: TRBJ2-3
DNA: TGTGCCAGCAGCTTCACCGACAGGGGAGAGCAAGATACGCAGTATTTT
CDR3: CASSFTDRGEQDTQYF

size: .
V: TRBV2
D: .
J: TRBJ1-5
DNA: TGTGCCAGCAGGGCCGGGGGTTACGGCAATCAGCCCCAGCATTTT
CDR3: CASRAGGYGNQPQHF

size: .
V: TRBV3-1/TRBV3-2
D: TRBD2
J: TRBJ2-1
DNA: TGTGCCAGCAGCCATCCTAGCGGGAGCTCCTACAATGAGCAGTTCTTC
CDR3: CASSHPSGSSYNEQFF

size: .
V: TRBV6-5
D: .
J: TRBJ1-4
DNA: TGTGCCAGCAGTTACTCGGCTGGAACTAATGAAAAACTGTTTTTT
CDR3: CASSYSAGTNEKLFF

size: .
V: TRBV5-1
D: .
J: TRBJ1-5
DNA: TGCGCCAGCAGCTTCGGCGGGGATAGCAATCAGCCCCAGCATTTT
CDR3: CASSFGGDSNQPQHF

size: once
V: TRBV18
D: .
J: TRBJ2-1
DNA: TGTGCCAGCTCACTGACAGAAAATGAGCAGTTCTTC
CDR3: CASSLTENEQFF

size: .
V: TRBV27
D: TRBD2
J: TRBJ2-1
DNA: TGTGCCAGCAGAGCAACTAGCGGGAGCTCCTACAATGAGCAGTTCTTC
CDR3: CASRATSGSSYNEQFF

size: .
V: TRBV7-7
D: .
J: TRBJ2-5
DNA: TGTGCCAGCAGCTTAAAATTGGGCCTCCAAGAGACCCAGTACTTC
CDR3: CASSLKLGLQETQYF

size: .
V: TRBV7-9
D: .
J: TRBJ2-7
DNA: TGTGCCAGCAGCGACAAGAGCTCCTACGAGCAGTACTTC
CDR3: CASSDKSSYEQYF

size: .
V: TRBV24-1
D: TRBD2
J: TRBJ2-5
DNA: TGTGCCACCGGTCTAGCGGGAGACGAAGAGACCCAGTACTTC
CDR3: CATGLAGDEETQYF

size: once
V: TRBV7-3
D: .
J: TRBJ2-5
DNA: TGTGCCAGCAGCCCAGGCCAGCAGGGCGGGACCCAGTACTTC
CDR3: CASSPGQQGGTQYF

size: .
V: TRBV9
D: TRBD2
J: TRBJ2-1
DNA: TGTGCCAGCAGCGTAGAAGTAGCGGGGATAAACAATGAGCAGTTCTTC
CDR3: CASSVEVAGINNEQFF

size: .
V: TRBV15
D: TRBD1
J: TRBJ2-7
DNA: TGTGCCACCAGCAGCGTTCAGGGGGCCTACGAGCAGTACTTC
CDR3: CATSSVQGAYEQYF

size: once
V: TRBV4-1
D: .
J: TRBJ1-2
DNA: TGCGCCAGCAGCCCCCGGGAAGCAGGGGCTGGCTACACCTTC
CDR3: CASSPREAGAGYTF

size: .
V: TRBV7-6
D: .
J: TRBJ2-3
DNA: TGTGCCAGCAGCTTAGTTGGCAAGGAGTATCCAGATACGCAGTATTTT
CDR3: CASSLVGKEYPDTQYF

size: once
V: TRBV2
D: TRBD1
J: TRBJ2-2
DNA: TGTGCCAGCAGCACTACCGGGACAGCGAACACCGGGGAGCTGTTTTTT
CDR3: CASSTTGTANTGELFF

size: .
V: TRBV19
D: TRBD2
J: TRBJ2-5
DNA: TGTGCCAGTAGTGTCGGTTGGGGAGCGGGAGAATCAGAGACCCAGTACTTC
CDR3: CASSVGWGAGESETQYF

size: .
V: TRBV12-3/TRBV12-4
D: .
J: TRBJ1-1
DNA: TGTGCCAGTACCAGGTTCGGGAACACTGAAGCTTTCTTT
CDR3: CASTRFGNTEAFF

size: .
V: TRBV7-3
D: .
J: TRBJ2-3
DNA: TGTGCCAGCAGCCCCCTCGGAGTAGAAGGAGATACGCAGTATTTT
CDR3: CASSPLGVEGDTQYF

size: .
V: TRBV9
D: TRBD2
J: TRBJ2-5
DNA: TGTGCCAGCAGCCCGGGACTAGCGGGGGGACAAGAGACCCAGTACTTC
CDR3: CASSPGLAGGQETQYF

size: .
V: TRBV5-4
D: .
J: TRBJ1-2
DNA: TGTGCCAGCAGCTTCGGCAGGGAGGGCTATGGCTACACCTTC
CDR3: CASSFGREGYGYTF

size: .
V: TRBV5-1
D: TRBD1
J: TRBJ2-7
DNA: TGCGCCAGCAGCTCCCGGGTGGGACAGGGAATCTACGAGCAGTACTTC
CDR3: CASSSRVGQGIYEQYF

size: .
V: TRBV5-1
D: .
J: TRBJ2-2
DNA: TGCGCCAGCAGCTTGGGACTTTTTGTGGGGGCGAACGCGAACACCGGGGAGCTGTTTTTT
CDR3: CASSLGLFVGANANTGELFF

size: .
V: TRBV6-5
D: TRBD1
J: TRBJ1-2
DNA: TGTGCCAGCAGTTACTTCGGGACAGGGAATGGCTACACCTTC
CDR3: CASSYFGTGNGYTF

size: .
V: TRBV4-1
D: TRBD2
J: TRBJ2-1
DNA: TGCGCCAGCAGCCAAAGAATGCCGGGACTAGCGGGGGGCTTCGGCTACAATGAGCAGTTCTTC
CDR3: CASSQRMPGLAGGFGYNEQFF

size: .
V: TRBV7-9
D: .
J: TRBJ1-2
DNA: TGTGCCAGCAGCTTAGCCCCCATGGGGGGCTATGGCTACACCTTC
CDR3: CASSLAPMGGYGYTF

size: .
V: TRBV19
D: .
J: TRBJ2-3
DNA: TGTGCCAGTAGTCCAATTAGCACAGATACGCAGTATTTT
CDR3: CASSPISTDTQYF

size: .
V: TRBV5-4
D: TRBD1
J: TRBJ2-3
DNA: TGTGCCAGCAGCTGGGACAGGGGTTTCACAGATACGCAGTATTTT
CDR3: CASSWDRGFTDTQYF

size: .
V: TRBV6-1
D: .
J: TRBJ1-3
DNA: TGTGCCAGCAGTGCGGCAGGCGCCAACTCTGGAAACACCATATATTTT
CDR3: CASSAAGANSGNTIYF

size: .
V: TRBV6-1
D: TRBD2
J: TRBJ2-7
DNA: TGTGCCAGCAGTGAACGGCAGGGACTAGCGGCCTACGAGCAGTACTTC
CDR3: CASSERQGLAAYEQYF

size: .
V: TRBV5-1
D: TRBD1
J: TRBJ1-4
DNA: TGCGCCAGCAGCTGGACAGGGGGCCCTACAACTAATGAAAAACTGTTTTTT
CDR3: CASSWTGGPTTNEKLFF

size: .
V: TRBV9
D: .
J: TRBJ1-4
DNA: TGTGCCAGCAGCGTAGGTCCCCACAGGGAAGGTGAAAAACTGTTTTTT
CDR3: CASSVGPHREGEKLFF

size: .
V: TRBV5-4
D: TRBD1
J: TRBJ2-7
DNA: TGTGCCAGCAGCCGACAGGGTCGTAACGAGCAGTACTTC
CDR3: CASSRQGRNEQYF

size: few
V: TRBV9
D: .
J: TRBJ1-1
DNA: TGTGCCAGCAGCGTAGACGGGAAAGACACTGAAGCTTTCTTT
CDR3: CASSVDGKDTEAFF

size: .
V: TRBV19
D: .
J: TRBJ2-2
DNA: TGTGCCAGTAGTATTCGGGGGAGCGGCACCGGGGAGCTGTTTTTT
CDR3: CASSIRGSGTGELFF

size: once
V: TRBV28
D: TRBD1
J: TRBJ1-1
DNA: TGTGCCAGCACCGCAGGGGGGCCGAACACTGAAGCTTTCTTT
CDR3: CASTAGGPNTEAFF

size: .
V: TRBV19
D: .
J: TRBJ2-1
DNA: TGTGCCAGTAGTCAACGCAAAGGGGTCAGCTCCTACAATGAGCAGTTCTTC
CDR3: CASSQRKGVSSYNEQFF

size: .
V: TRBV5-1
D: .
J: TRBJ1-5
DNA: TGCGCCAGCAGCCCAGGACTGGATCAGCCCCAGCATTTT
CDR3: CASSPGLDQPQHF

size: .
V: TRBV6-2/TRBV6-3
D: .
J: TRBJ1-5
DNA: TGTGCCAGCAGTTACCGAGTCGGGCAGGGGCTAACCCAGCATTTT
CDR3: CASSYRVGQGLTQHF

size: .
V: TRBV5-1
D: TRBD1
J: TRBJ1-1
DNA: TGCGCCAGCAGCGAGCCGGGACAGGGGAACACTGAAGCTTTCTTT
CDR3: CASSEPGQGNTEAFF

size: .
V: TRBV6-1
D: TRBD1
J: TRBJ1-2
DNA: TGTGCCAGCAGTGAACCCCCGGGCCAGACAGGGGTGGTTAGGGGCTACACCTTC
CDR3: CASSEPPGQTGVVRGYTF

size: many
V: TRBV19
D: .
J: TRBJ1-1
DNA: TGTGCCAGTAGTCTCGGGAACCGACGGTACACTGAAGCTTTCTTT
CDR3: CASSLGNRRYTEAFF

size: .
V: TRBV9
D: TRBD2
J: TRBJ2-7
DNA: TGTGCCAGCAGCCAATCCTGGGGGACTAGCGGGTACGAGCAGTACTTC
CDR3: CASSQSWGTSGYEQYF

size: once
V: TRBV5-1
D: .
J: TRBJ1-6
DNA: TGCGCCAGCAGCCCCGGGGGCTCCTATAATTCACCCCTCCACTTT
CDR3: CASSPGGSYNSPLHF

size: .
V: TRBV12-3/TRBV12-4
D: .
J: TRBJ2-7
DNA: TGTGCCAGCAGCGGGGACACATCCTACGAGCAGTACTTC
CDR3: CASSGDTSYEQYF

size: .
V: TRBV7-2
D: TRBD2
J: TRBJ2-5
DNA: TGTGCCAGCAGCGCTAGCGGGGGCAGGGAGACCCAGTACTTC
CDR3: CASSASGGRETQYF

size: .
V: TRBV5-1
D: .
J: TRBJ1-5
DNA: TGCGCCAGCAGCTTCTACGAGGGTCAGCCCCAGCATTTT
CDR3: CASSFYEGQPQHF

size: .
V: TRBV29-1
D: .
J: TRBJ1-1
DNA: TGCAGCGCTCAACAGTGGAACACTGAAGCTTTCTTT
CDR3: CSAQQWNTEAFF